This T cell receptor (beta chain) was sequenced during a study of T cells in Graves' hyperthyroidism and ophthalmopathy. Findings and caveats of the study: Separating ophthalmopathy from stable hyperthyroidism was achieved by a 13 V-J model. Most clonotypes that expanded in the thyroid above 0.001 also showed up in blood.

At least ten counts were recorded for this clonotype. Its cognate antigen is unknown. Germline assignment: CDR1 MGHRA and CDR2 YSYEKL. V gave up 0 bases and J gave up 3 bases, with 9 bases separating them. This CDR3 is built from 14 residues. Diagnosis rested on symptoms, serum thyroxine and TRAb, thyroid ultrasound, and orbital computed tomography. Using RNA transcripts as the source, TCR beta CDR3 regions were amplified. During a first-round RT-PCR of the TCR CDR3, the HTBI primer set was used. MiXCR, applied by TCRdb to the multiplex PCR reads, yields one record per CDR3 protein. The sample includes some 510,000 distinct CDR3 sequences, less than 25% seen only once; the top ten take approximately 26%.

The rearrangement uses TRBV4-1 and TRBJ2-7; a possible D gene is TRBD2 (5 bases). The TCR was taken from a man aged 18 to 30 with Graves' hyperthyroidism. The source material was blood. CDR3 amino acids: CASSQETRGYEQYF. The CDR3 DNA is TGCGCCAGCAGCCAAGAAACTAGAGGCTACGAGCAGTACTTC.